One sample yielded the 6 T cell receptor beta chains listed below, sequenced in a study of molecular identifiers for immune sequencing clone quantification. TCRdb fed the PCR reads into MiXCR, producing one record per CDR3 protein. The sample yields 460,000 or so distinct CDR3 sequences, 25% seen once. The sequencing sample was made of naive CD8+ T cells from blood, with Jurkat cell RNA spiked in. Sample subset: FACS-sorted CD8+CD4-CCR7+CD45RA+ naive T cells. The source is a human donor in good health. Some libraries in this study had Jurkat cell RNA spiked in.

This clonotype showed up many times. The chain uses TRBV6-5 and TRBJ2-7; 14 bases align to TRBD2. CDR1 and CDR2 from the germline V gene are MNHEY and SVGAGI. The CDR3 has 16 residues. After removal of 6 bases from V and 5 bases from J, the junction contained 9 bases not matched to a gene. CDR3 bases: TGTGCCAGCAGCTTATCGACTAGCGGGAGGGTCGACGAGCAGTACTTC. This sequence encodes CASSLSTSGRVDEQYF.

The V and J genes are TRBV5-1 and TRBJ2-2; TRBD1 matches 8 bases. The CDR3 runs to 14 residues. The V and J ends lost 3 bases and 3 bases, in that order; junction bases with no gene match: 1. CDR1 is SGHRS and CDR2 is YFSETQ in the germline V gene. CDR3 DNA sequence: TGCGCCAGCAGCTGGGACAGGTACACCGGGGAGCTGTTTTTT. Translation: CASSWDRYTGELFF.

This clonotype was counted ten times or more. J is TRBJ1-5 and V is TRBV29-1; perhaps TRBD1 as D (5 bases). CDR3 length: 12 amino acids. Germline V gives CDR1 SQVTM, CDR2 ANQGSEA. The V end lost 6 bases, the J end lost 5 bases, and 11 bases lay between the germline ends. CDR3 nucleotide sequence: TGCAGCGTCGGGGACCCAGATCAGCCCCAGCATTTT. Translated, it gives CSVGDPDQPQHF.

This clonotype was seen more than once but under ten times. The chain employs TRBV20-1 and TRBJ2-5, with TRBD2 as a possible D gene (5 bases). CDR1 is DFQATT, CDR2 SNEGSKA, per germline (reference sequence). Deletions cut 7 bases from V and 5 bases from J, with 29 bases between. The CDR3 runs to 17 residues. The CDR3 DNA follows: TGCAGTGTTAAGACCCGGGATACAGATGTCCTCATGGAGACCCAGTACTTC. Translated, it gives CSVKTRDTDVLMETQYF.

This clonotype was detected only a few times. This sequence joins TRBV6-2 or TRBV6-3 and TRBJ1-6; D call uncertain. This CDR3 has 15 amino acids. Germline values: CDR1 MNHEY, CDR2 SVGEGT. V lost 4 bases and J lost 8, with 15 bases in between. This CDR3 is CASSLQKAFYSPLHF. The CDR3 DNA follows: TGTGCCAGCAGTTTACAGAAGGCTTTTTATTCACCCCTCCACTTT.

The sample holds many counts of this clonotype. This rearrangement joins TRBV6-5 to TRBJ1-4, with 10 bases fitting TRBD1. The germline gives CDR1 MNHEY, CDR2 SVGAGI. V lost 6 bases and J lost 6; bases outside the gene matches: 4. This CDR3 contains 14 residues. The DNA of the CDR3 is TGTGCCAGCAGACCGGGGACAGGGGATGAAAAACTGTTTTTT. Translated: CASRPGTGDEKLFF.